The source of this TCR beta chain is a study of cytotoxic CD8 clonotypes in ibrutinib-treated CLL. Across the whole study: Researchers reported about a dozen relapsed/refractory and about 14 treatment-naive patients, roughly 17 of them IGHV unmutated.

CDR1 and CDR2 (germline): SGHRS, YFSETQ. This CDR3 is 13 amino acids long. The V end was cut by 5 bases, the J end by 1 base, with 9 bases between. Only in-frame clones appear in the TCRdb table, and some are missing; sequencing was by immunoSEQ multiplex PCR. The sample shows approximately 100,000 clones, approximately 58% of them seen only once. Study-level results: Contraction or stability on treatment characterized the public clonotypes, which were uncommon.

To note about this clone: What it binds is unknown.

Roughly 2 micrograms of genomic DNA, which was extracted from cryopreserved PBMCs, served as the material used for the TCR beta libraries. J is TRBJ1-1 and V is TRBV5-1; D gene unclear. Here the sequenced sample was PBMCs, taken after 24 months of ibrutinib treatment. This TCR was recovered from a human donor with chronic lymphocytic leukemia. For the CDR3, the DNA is TGCGCCAGCAGAGGGCCAAGGAACACTGAAGCTTTCTTT. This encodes CASRGPRNTEAFF.